The source of this TCR beta chain is a study of CD8 T cells in ankylosing spondylitis. Study-wide results and limits: It appeared that ankylosing spondylitis blood was characterized by a TCR beta motif of under ten highly homologous variants. The clones that were linked to disease were reported to be significantly enriched in matched synovial fluid samples from ankylosing spondylitis patients. Earlier authors reported some of these motif variants in reactive arthritis synovial fluid and blood. Disease-linked clones were CD8+ and relatively rare in peripheral blood.

To note about this clonotype: No antigen is known for it.

Quantitative barcoded 5'-RACE was used to prepare TCR beta libraries. TCRdb analysed the 5' RACE reads with MiXCR anew, one entry per CDR3 protein. The sample comprises 250,000 to 350,000 distinct CDR3 sequences, roughly 8% of which are singletons, and approximately 14% rests with the top ten. J lost 6 bases, V lost 4 bases, and 8 bases had no gene match. The CDR3 has 16 amino acids. Looked up from germline, CDR1 is SGHRS and CDR2 is YFSETQ. The source of this sequence is a male donor with ankylosing spondylitis. V gene TRBV5-1 combines with J gene TRBJ2-2; TRBD2 aligns across 11 bases. Sequencing used blood, either unsorted or a sorted T cell fraction (not recorded which). CDR3 sequence reads: CASSPQTSGTAGELFF. CDR3 bases: TGCGCCAGCAGCCCCCAGACTAGCGGGACGGCCGGGGAGCTGTTTTTT. The entire variable domain, with the rest obtained from reference TRBV5-1 and TRBJ2-2, is as follows: KAGVTQTPRYLIKTRGQQVTLSCSPISGHRSVSWYQQTPGQGLQFLFEYFSETQRNKGNFPGRFSGRQFSNSRSEMNVSTLELGDSALYLCASSPQTSGTAGELFFGEGSRLTVL.